This TCR beta chain was obtained from a study of blood T cell repertoires in COVID-19. Study details: Collection of acute and convalescent COVID-19 samples took place in the United States, Italy and Spain. From T cells, B-cell-depleted T cells, or PBMCs came the material, which was cDNA or gDNA.

Per the authors' pipeline: It was from reference gene primer amplification that nucleated cell counts were estimated. TCRdb's table, derived via immunoSEQ multiplex PCR, lists solely in-frame clones and lacks some. V and J calls and clone size are given by that table; D and trimming were obtained from the DNA. Seen here are 300,000 to 400,000 clones, around 90% observed once, and the top ten hold roughly 2.9%. CDR3 length: 13 amino acids. CDR1 is SQVTM, CDR2 ANQGSEA, per germline. Trimming took 5 bases from V and 5 from J; bases not matched to a gene: 4. The V gene is TRBV29-1, the J gene TRBJ2-7; 12 positions agree with TRBD2. Material for sequencing was peripheral blood. The TCR was taken from a woman under 40 with COVID-19, enrolled during active disease. CDR3 protein: CSVSRTSGNEQYF. CDR3 sequence (DNA): TGCAGCGTTTCCAGGACTAGCGGGAACGAGCAGTACTTC.